This T cell receptor beta chain was captured in a study of control samples from healthy donors and cancer patients. V was cut by 4 bases and J by 4 bases, with 18 bases left in between. Per the germline V gene, CDR1 is SGHNT and CDR2 is YYREEE (reference sequence). The CDR3 length is 15 residues. This clone was picked up one time. Sequencing was performed with immunoSEQ multiplex PCR; in TCRdb, only in-frame clones are kept and a portion is missing. The sample holds roughly 100,000 clones; 80% to 95% are singletons and the top ten take roughly 0.92%. The chain couples TRBV5-4 to TRBJ2-7; no reliable D call. This sequence was found in a young woman in good health. Sequencing input: blood. Written as DNA, the CDR3 is TGTGCCAGCAGCGTCTCGACTGGCATAACATACGAGCAGTACTTC. Its protein is CASSVSTGITYEQYF.